Sequencing of this TCR beta chain was carried out in a study of blood T cells in healthy people across ages. This clonotype turned up a few times. A second PCR, run for about 7 to 11 cycles, used a sample-barcoded 5' primer plus a J-beta primer mix. Each of the cDNA molecules was tagged by a template-switch adaptor with 12 random nucleotides. TCRdb independently ran MiXCR on the 5' RACE reads; one entry per CDR3 protein. The sample shows approximately 670,000 distinct CDR3 sequences, less than 45% of them seen only once. The sequence was obtained from a man of 80 years or more in good health. The sample comprised blood.

The CDR3 DNA reads as TGCGCCAGCAGCCCCATGAGGGCTCGCGGTGAGACCCAGTACTTC. Protein sequence: CASSPMRARGETQYF. The rearrangement joins TRBV4-3 to TRBJ2-7, with D possibly matching TRBD2 (5 bases). Gene TRBJ2-5 matches the end of the DNA better, so the J call may be wrong. The V gene's germline CDR1 is LGHNA and CDR2 YSLEER. This CDR3 comprises 15 residues.